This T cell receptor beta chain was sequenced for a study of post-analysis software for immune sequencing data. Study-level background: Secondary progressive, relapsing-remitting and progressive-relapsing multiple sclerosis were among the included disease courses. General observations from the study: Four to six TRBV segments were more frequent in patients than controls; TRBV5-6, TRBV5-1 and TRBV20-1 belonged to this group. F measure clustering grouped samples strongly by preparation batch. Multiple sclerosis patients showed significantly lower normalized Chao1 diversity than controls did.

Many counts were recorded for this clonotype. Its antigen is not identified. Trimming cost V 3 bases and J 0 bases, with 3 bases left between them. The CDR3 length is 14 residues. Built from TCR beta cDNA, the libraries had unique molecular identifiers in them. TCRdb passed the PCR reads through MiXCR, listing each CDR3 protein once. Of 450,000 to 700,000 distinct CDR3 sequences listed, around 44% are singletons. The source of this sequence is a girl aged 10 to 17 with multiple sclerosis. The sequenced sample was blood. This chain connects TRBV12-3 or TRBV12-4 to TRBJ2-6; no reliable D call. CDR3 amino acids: CASSFSSGANVLTF. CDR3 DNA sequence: TGTGCCAGCAGTTTCTCCTCTGGGGCCAACGTCCTGACTTTC.